The sequence of this T cell receptor (beta chain) was determined in a study of T cell clones after liver transplantation. For the study at large: Post-transplant blood was tracked for graft-donor-reactive T cell clones identified in a pre-transplant mixed lymphocyte reaction. Three of eight recipients were HCV-positive; others had non-autoimmune, non-viral indications. General study findings and limits: Graft donor-reactive T cells possibly entered the graft instead of undergoing deletion.

Profiled with immunoSEQ multiplex PCR; TCRdb holds only in-frame clones, not every one. This table has 80,000 or so clones, about 82% appearing once. About this clone: Its matching antigen is unknown.

The CDR3 is 14 residues long. Per the germline V gene, CDR1 is MNHEY and CDR2 is SVGAGI. V trimming: 6 bases; J trimming: 5 bases; junction bases outside the gene matches: 9. The V call is TRBV6-5, the J call TRBJ2-7; TRBD1 agrees at 8 bases. The TCR sequence derives from a human patient who received a liver transplant. Some T cells could come from the graft donor. The sequenced sample was CD4+ T cells from blood, obtained approximately 3.5 years after liver transplant. In nucleotides, the CDR3 is TGTGCCAGCAGATTCGGACAGGGAGGACACGAGCAGTACTTC. This encodes CASRFGQGGHEQYF.